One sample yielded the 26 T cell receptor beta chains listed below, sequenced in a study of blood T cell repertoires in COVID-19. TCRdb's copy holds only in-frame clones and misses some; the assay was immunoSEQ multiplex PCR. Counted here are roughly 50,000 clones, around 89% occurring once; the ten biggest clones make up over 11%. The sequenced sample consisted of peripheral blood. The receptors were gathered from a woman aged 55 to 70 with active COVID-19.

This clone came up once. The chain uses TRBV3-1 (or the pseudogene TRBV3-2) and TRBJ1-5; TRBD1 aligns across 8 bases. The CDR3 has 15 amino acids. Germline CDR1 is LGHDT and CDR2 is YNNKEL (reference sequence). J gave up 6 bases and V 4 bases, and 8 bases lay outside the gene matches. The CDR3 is CASSPASGGFQPQHF. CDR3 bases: TGTGCCAGCAGCCCGGCGTCAGGGGGCTTTCAGCCCCAGCATTTT.

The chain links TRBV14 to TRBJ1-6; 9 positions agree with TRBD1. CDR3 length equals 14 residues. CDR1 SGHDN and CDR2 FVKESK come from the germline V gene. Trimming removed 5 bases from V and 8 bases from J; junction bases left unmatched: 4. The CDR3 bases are TGTGCCAGCAGCTCGACAGGGGGGGATTCACCCCTCCACTTT. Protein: CASSSTGGDSPLHF.

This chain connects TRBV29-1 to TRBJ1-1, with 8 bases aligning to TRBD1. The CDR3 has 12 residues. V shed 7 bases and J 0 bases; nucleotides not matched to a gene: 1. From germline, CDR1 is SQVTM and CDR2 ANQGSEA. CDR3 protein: CSAGQVNTEAFF. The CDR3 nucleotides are TGCAGCGCGGGACAGGTGAACACTGAAGCTTTCTTT.

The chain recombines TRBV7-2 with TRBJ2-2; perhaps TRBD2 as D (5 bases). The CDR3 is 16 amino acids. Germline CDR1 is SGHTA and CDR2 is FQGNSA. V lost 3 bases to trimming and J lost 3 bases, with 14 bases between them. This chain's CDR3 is CASSLLAPGYTGELFF. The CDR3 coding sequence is TGTGCCAGCAGCTTGTTGGCACCGGGGTACACCGGGGAGCTGTTTTTT.

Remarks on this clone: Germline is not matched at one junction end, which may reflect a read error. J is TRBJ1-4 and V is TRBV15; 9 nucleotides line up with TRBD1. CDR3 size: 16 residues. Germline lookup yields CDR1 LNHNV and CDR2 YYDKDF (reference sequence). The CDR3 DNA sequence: TGTGCCACCAGCAGGGGTAGGGGACAGGGATCTCCAAAAGTGTTTTTT. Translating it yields CATSRGRGQGSPKVFF.

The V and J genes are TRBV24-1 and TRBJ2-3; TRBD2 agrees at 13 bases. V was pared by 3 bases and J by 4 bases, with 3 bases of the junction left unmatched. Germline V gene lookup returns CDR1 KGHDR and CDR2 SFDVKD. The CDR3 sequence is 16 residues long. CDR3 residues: CATSDKTSGGSDTQYF. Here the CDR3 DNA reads TGTGCCACCAGTGATAAGACTAGCGGGGGGTCAGATACGCAGTATTTT.

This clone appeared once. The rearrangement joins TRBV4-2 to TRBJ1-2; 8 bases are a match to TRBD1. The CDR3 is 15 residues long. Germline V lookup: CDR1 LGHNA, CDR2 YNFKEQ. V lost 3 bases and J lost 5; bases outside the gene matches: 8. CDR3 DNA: TGTGCCAGCAGCCAGCCAGGGGGCGAAGGGTATGGCTACACCTTC. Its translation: CASSQPGGEGYGYTF.

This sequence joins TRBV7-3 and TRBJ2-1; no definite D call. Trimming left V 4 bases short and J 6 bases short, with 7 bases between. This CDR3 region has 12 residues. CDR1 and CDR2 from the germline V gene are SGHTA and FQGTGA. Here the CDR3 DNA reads TGTGCCAGCAGCTCGAGCCCCAATGAGCAGTTCTTC. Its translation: CASSSSPNEQFF. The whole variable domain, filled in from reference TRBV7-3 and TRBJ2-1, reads GAGVSQTPSNKVTEKGKYVELRCDPISGHTALYWYRQSLGQGPEFLIYFQGTGAADDSGLPNDRFFAVRPEGSVSTLKIQRTERGDSAVYLCASSSSPNEQFFGPGTRLTVL.

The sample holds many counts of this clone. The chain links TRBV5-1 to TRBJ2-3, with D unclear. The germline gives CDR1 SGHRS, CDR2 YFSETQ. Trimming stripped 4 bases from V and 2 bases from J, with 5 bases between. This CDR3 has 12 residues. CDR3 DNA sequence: TGCGCCAGCAGCGGCAACACAGATACGCAGTATTTT. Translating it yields CASSGNTDTQYF. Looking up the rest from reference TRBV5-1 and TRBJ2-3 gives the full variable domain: KAGVTQTPRYLIKTRGQQVTLSCSPISGHRSVSWYQQTPGQGLQFLFEYFSETQRNKGNFPGRFSGRQFSNSRSEMNVSTLELGDSALYLCASSGNTDTQYFGPGTRLTVL.

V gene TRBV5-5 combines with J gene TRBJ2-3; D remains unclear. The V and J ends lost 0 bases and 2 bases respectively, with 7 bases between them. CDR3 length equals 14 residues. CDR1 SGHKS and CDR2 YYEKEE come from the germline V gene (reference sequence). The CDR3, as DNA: TGTGCCAGCAGCTTGGAGGCGGACACAGATACGCAGTATTTT. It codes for CASSLEADTDTQYF.

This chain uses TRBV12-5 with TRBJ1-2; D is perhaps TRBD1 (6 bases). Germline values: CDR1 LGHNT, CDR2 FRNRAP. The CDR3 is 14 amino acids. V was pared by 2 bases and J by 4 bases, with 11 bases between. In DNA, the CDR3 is TGTGCTAGTGGTTTGAGGGGGGAGGGCTATGGCTACACCTTC. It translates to CASGLRGEGYGYTF. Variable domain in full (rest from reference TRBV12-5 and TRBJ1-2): DARVTQTPRHKVTEMGQEVTMRCQPILGHNTVFWYRQTMMQGLELLAYFRNRAPLDDSGMPKDRFSAEMPDATLATLKIQPSEPRDSAVYFCASGLRGEGYGYTFGSGTRLTVV.

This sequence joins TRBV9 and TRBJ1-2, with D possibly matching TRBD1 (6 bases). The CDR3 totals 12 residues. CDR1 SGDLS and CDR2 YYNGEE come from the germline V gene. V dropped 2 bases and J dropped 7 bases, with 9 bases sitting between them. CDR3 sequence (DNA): TGTGCCAGCAGCGTGACAGGCGGTGGCTACACCTTC. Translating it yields CASSVTGGGYTF.

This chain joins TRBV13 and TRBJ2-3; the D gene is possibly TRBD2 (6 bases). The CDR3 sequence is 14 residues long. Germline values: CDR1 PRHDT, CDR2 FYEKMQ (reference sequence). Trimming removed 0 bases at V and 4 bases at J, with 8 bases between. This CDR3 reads CASSLGASADTQYF. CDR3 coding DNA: TGTGCCAGCAGCTTAGGGGCTAGCGCAGATACGCAGTATTTT.

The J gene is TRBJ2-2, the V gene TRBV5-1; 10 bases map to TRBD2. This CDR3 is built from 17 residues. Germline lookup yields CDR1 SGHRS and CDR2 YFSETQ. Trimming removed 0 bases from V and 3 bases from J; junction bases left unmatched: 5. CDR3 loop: CASSLEGTSAYTGELFF. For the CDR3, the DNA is TGCGCCAGCAGCTTGGAAGGGACTAGCGCTTACACCGGGGAGCTGTTTTTT.

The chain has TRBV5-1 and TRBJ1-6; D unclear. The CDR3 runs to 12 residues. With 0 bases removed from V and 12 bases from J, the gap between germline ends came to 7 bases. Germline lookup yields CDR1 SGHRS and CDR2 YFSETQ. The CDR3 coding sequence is TGCGCCAGCAGCTTGGGCAGTGGACCCCTCCACTTT. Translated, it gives CASSLGSGPLHF.

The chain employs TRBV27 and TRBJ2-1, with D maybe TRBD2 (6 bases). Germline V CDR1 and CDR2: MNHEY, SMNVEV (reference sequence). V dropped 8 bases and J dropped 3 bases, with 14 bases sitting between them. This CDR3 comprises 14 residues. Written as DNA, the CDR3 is TGTGCCAGCTCCAGGCCGGGGGTCTACAATGAGCAGTTCTTC. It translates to CASSRPGVYNEQFF.

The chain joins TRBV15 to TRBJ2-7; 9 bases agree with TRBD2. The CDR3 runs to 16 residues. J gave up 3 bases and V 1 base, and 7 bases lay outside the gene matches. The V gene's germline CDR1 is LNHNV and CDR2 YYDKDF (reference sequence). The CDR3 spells CATSRGTAGGLYEQYF. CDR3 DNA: TGTGCCACCAGCAGAGGTACAGCGGGGGGTCTCTACGAGCAGTACTTC.

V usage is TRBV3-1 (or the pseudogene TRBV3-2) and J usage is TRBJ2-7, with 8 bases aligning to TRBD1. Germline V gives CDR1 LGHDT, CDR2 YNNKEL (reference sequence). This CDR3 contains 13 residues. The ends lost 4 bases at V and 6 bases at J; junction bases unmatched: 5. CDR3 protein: CASSPQGAGEQYF. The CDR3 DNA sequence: TGTGCCAGCAGCCCTCAGGGGGCTGGCGAGCAGTACTTC.

CDR3 loop: CASSRSFLAGANVLTF. CDR3 bases: TGTGCCAGCAGCCGCTCATTCTTAGCCGGGGCCAACGTCCTGACTTTC. The chain is built from TRBV13 and TRBJ2-6; no clear D gene. Between the trimmed V and J ends, which lost 5 bases and 4 bases, there was a span of 15 bases. Germline V gene sequence: CDR1 PRHDT, CDR2 FYEKMQ (reference sequence). The CDR3 runs to 16 residues.

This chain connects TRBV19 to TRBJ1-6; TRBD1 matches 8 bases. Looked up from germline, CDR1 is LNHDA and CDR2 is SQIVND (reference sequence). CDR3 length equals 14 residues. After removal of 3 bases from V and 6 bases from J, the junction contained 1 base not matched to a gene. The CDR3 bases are TGTGCCAGTAGTATGGGACAGGTTAATTCACCCCTCCACTTT. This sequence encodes CASSMGQVNSPLHF.

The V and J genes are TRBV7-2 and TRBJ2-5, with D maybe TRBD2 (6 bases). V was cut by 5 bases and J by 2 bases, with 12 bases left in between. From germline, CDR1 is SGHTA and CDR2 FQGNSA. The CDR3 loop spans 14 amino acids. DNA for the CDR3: TGTGCCAGCAGCGAGACTAGGTGGCAAGAGACCCAGTACTTC. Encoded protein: CASSETRWQETQYF.

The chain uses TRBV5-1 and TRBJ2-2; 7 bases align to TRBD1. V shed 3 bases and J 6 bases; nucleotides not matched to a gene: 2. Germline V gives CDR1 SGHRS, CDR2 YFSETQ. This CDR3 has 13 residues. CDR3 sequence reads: CASSSDRAGELFF. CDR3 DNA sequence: TGCGCCAGCAGCTCCGACAGGGCCGGGGAGCTGTTTTTT.

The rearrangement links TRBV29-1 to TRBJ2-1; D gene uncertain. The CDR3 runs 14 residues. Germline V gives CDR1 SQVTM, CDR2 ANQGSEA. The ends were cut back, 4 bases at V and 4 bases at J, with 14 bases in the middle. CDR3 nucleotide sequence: TGCAGCGTTGGTTTCGGGTCCCCGTACAATGAGCAGTTCTTC. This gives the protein CSVGFGSPYNEQFF.

CDR3 sequence: CASSLFAGSYEQYF. As DNA, the CDR3 is TGTGCCAGCAGCTTGTTTGCCGGTTCCTACGAGCAGTACTTC. The V and J genes are TRBV5-5 and TRBJ2-7; D is unresolved. V was shortened by 1 base and J by 1 base, with 9 bases between the two germline ends. The CDR3 runs 14 residues. From germline, CDR1 is SGHKS and CDR2 YYEKEE (reference sequence).

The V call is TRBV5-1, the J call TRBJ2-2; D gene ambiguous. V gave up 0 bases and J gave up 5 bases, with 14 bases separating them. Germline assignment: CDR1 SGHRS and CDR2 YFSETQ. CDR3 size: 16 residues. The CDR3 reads CASSLASPLPTGELFF. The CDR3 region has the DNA TGCGCCAGCAGCTTGGCCAGTCCCTTACCAACCGGGGAGCTGTTTTTT.

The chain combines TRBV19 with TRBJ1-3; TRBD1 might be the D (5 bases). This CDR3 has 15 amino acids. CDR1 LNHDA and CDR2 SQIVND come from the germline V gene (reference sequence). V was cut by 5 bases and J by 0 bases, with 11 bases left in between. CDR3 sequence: CASSVGGTSGNTIYF. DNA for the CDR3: TGTGCCAGTAGTGTCGGGGGGACCTCTGGAAACACCATATATTTT.